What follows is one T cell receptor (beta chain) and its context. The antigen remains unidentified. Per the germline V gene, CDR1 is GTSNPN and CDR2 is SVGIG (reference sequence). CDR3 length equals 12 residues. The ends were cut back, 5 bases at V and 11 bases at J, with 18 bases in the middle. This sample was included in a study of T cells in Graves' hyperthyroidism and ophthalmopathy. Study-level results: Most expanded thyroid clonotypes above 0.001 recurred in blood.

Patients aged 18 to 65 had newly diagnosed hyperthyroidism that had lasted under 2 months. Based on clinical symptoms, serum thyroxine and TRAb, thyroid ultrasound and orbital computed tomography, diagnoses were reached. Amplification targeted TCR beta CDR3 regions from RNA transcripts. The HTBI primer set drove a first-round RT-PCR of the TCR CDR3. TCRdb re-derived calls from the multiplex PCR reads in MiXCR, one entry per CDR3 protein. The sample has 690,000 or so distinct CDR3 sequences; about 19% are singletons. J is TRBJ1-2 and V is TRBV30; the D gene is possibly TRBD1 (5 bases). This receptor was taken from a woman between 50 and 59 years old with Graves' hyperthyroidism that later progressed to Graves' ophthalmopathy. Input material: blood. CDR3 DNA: TGTGCCTGGCATAATGGCGGGGGTTCTTACACCTTC. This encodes CAWHNGGGSYTF.